The 21 T cell receptor beta chains presented below share a single source sample, sequenced in a study of Ad26.COV2.S vaccination and SARS-CoV-2 variants. Noted treatment: about 20 received Ad26.COV2.S at low or high dose, single or two shots; 5 received placebo; per-sample allocation not given. Sampling was performed 63 days after the first vaccine or placebo injection. Generated by immunoSEQ multiplex PCR, the TCRdb table keeps only in-frame clones and is missing some. This sample yields about 390,000 clones, of which less than 90% are seen a single time; 3.5% belongs to the top ten. The material sequenced was peripheral blood, taken in a trial of Ad26.COV2.S vaccine versus placebo. These receptor sequences come from a person between 18 and 65 years old who received the Ad26.COV2.S COVID-19 vaccine or a placebo.

This rearrangement joins TRBV28 to TRBJ2-4; 9 nucleotides align to TRBD1. The CDR3 is made up of 17 amino acids. V dropped 5 bases and J dropped 0; count of bases not matched to a gene: 8. Germline loops: CDR1 MDHEN, CDR2 SYDVKM. The DNA of the CDR3 is TGTGCCAGCAGTAACGGGGGACAGGGACGAGCCAAAAACATTCAGTACTTC. The encoded protein is CASSNGGQGRAKNIQYF.

This clone was picked up a small number of times. The chain employs TRBV7-9 and TRBJ1-2; 8 positions match TRBD1. Looked up from germline, CDR1 is SEHNR and CDR2 is FQNEAQ (reference sequence). The CDR3 covers 14 residues. Losses at the gene ends were 5 bases for V and 8 bases for J; bases not matched to a gene: 10. The CDR3 is CASSASGTGFGYTF. The CDR3 DNA sequence: TGTGCCAGCAGCGCCTCCGGGACAGGTTTCGGCTACACCTTC.

CDR3 nucleotides: TGTGCCAGTAGTAAAATACAGGGTGGGAACACTGAAGCTTTCTTT. This codes for CASSKIQGGNTEAFF. This chain connects TRBV19 to TRBJ1-1, with D maybe TRBD1 (6 bases). Germline loops: CDR1 LNHDA, CDR2 SQIVND (reference sequence). This CDR3 is 15 amino acids long. The V gene lost 4 bases and the J gene lost 1 base, with 13 bases spanning the gap. The full variable domain, rest sourced from reference TRBV19 and TRBJ1-1, is DGGITQSPKYLFRKEGQNVTLSCEQNLNHDAMYWYRQDPGQGLRLIYYSQIVNDFQKGDIAEGYSVSREKKESFPLTVTSAQKNPTAFYLCASSKIQGGNTEAFFGQGTRLTVV.

The gene calls are TRBV5-1 and TRBJ2-3; 7 bases agree with TRBD2. CDR1 is SGHRS, CDR2 YFSETQ, per germline. This CDR3 has 15 residues. Trimming removed 9 bases from V and 3 bases from J; junction bases left unmatched: 13. In nucleotides, the CDR3 is TGCGCCACCTTCGTGGGGGGGATCGGAACAGATACGCAGTATTTT. Its protein product is CATFVGGIGTDTQYF.

V is TRBV2 and J is TRBJ2-4, with no clear D. V lost 0 bases and J lost 0, with 9 bases in between. The CDR3 contains 16 residues. Germline V gene sequence: CDR1 SNHLY, CDR2 FYNNEI. CDR3 nucleotide sequence: TGTGCCAGCAGTGAAGCACAAAGGGTAGCCAAAAACATTCAGTACTTC. The encoded protein is CASSEAQRVAKNIQYF.

This chain connects TRBV7-9 to TRBJ2-6, with no clear D. The CDR3 extends over 15 amino acids. Germline assignment: CDR1 SEHNR and CDR2 FQNEAQ (reference sequence). Deletions cut 5 bases from V and 0 bases from J, with 8 bases between. CDR3 DNA sequence: TGTGCCAGCAGCCCGGGCGCCTCTGGGGCCAACGTCCTGACTTTC. Translating it yields CASSPGASGANVLTF.

The rearrangement links TRBV5-6 to TRBJ2-5, with 8 bases matching TRBD2. The V and J ends lost 5 bases and 2 bases, in that order; junction bases with no gene match: 5. CDR3 size: 14 residues. Germline CDR1 is SGHDT and CDR2 is YYEEEE. In DNA form, the CDR3 reads TGTGCCAGCAGTGGCGGGGGGCCACAAGAGACCCAGTACTTC. It is translated as CASSGGGPQETQYF. The whole variable domain, remainder taken from reference TRBV5-6 and TRBJ2-5, is DAGVTQSPTHLIKTRGQQVTLRCSPKSGHDTVSWYQQALGQGPQFIFQYYEEEERQRGNFPDRFSGHQFPNYSSELNVNALLLGDSALYLCASSGGGPQETQYFGPGTRLLVL.

The chain uses TRBV7-9 and TRBJ1-2; TRBD1 matches at 8 bases. The CDR3 is 15 amino acids. In germline, CDR1 is SEHNR, CDR2 FQNEAQ (reference sequence). V dropped 0 bases and J dropped 8; count of bases not matched to a gene: 8. CDR3 bases: TGTGCCAGCAGCTTAGCCTGGACAGGGCGGTTCGGCTACACCTTC. Translation gives CASSLAWTGRFGYTF.

J is TRBJ1-2 and V is TRBV6-6, with 8 bases lining up with TRBD1. The ends lost 6 bases at V and 2 bases at J; junction bases unmatched: 5. Germline CDR1 is MNHNY and CDR2 is SVGAGI (reference sequence). This CDR3 has 14 amino acids. CDR3 protein: CASRTGQGNYGYTF. CDR3 coding DNA: TGTGCCAGCAGGACCGGACAGGGAAACTATGGCTACACCTTC.

The chain has TRBV6-5 and TRBJ1-1, with 9 bases aligning to TRBD1. The CDR3 contains 14 residues. The germline CDR1 and CDR2 sequences are MNHEY and SVGAGI. V shed 6 bases and J 1 base; nucleotides not matched to a gene: 3. The CDR3 DNA sequence: TGTGCCAGCAGACAGGGACAGGGGAACACTGAAGCTTTCTTT. It specifies CASRQGQGNTEAFF.

The chain has TRBV7-2 and TRBJ1-5; D not certain. Trimming took off 1 base at V and 8 bases at J, with 12 bases between the two ends. The CDR3 has 14 residues. CDR1 SGHTA and CDR2 FQGNSA come from the germline V gene. This CDR3 reads CASSLDPGVKPQHF. DNA for the CDR3: TGTGCCAGCAGCTTAGATCCGGGAGTGAAGCCCCAGCATTTT.

The rearrangement links TRBV12-5 to TRBJ1-3; 10 bases agree with TRBD1. Per germline, CDR1 LGHNT and CDR2 FRNRAP. The V and J ends lost 0 bases and 9 bases, in that order; junction bases with no gene match: 11. The CDR3 extends over 17 amino acids. The CDR3 region is CASGLVLRTGQGTTIYF. In DNA form, the CDR3 reads TGTGCTAGTGGTTTGGTCCTTCGAACGGGACAGGGGACCACCATATATTTT. Drawing the rest from reference TRBV12-5 and TRBJ1-3, the complete variable domain is DARVTQTPRHKVTEMGQEVTMRCQPILGHNTVFWYRQTMMQGLELLAYFRNRAPLDDSGMPKDRFSAEMPDATLATLKIQPSEPRDSAVYFCASGLVLRTGQGTTIYFGEGSWLTVV.

The count of this clone is one. V and J are TRBV6-5 and TRBJ2-7, with unresolved D. The germline V gene encodes CDR1 MNHEY and CDR2 SVGAGI. Between the trimmed V and J ends, which lost 7 bases and 3 bases, there was a span of 10 bases. This CDR3 is 12 amino acids long. The CDR3 reads CASTDGIYEQYF. The CDR3 DNA reads TGTGCCAGCACAGACGGAATCTACGAGCAGTACTTC.

This chain connects TRBV15 to TRBJ2-7; 7 bases are shared with TRBD1. CDR1 is LNHNV, CDR2 YYDKDF, per germline (reference sequence). This CDR3 has 15 amino acids. J lost 3 bases, V lost 5 bases, and 10 bases had no gene match. The CDR3 reads CATSGDREADYEQYF. The CDR3 nucleotides read TGTGCCACCAGCGGTGACAGGGAAGCTGACTACGAGCAGTACTTC.

This clone occurred a few times. This chain uses TRBV5-1 with TRBJ1-4; 10 bases agree with TRBD1. Trimming cost V 4 bases and J 7 bases; bases outside gene matches: 4. Germline CDR1 and CDR2: SGHRS and YFSETQ. The CDR3 totals 14 residues. This chain's CDR3 is CASSLGQGSEKLFF. CDR3 nucleotides: TGCGCCAGCAGCCTGGGACAGGGGTCTGAAAAACTGTTTTTT.

V and J are TRBV14 and TRBJ2-5; D may correspond to TRBD1 or TRBD2 (6 bases each). Trimming removed 4 bases at V and 7 bases at J, with 22 bases between. The CDR3 has 16 residues. Germline assignment: CDR1 SGHDN and CDR2 FVKESK. CDR3 loop: CASSRRTRGEEGTQYF. CDR3 bases: TGTGCCAGCAGCCGACGGACAAGGGGGGAGGAGGGGACCCAGTACTTC.

CDR3 DNA: TGCGCCAGCAGTGAGTCGGGAAGGCGGGGAAGCACAGATACGCAGTATTTT. Translation: CASSESGRRGSTDTQYF. This chain connects TRBV10-1 to TRBJ2-3; D may be TRBD2 (6 bases). Germline values: CDR1 WNHNN, CDR2 SYGVQD (reference sequence). This CDR3 comprises 17 residues. Trimming pared 0 bases from V and 0 bases from J, leaving 13 bases between.

This chain links TRBV6-5 with TRBJ1-4, with D possibly TRBD1 on 5 matching bases. In germline, CDR1 is MNHEY, CDR2 SVGAGI. The CDR3 sequence is 14 residues long. V was cut by 8 bases and J by 7 bases, with 17 bases left in between. The CDR3, as DNA: TGTGCCAGCGGGAGGGACCCGACGGGTGAAAAACTGTTTTTT. This translates into CASGRDPTGEKLFF.

This sequence joins TRBV4-1 and TRBJ2-2; D not certain. The V end was cut by 4 bases, the J end by 0 bases, with 12 bases between. The CDR3 covers 16 residues. Germline-derived CDR1 and CDR2 are MGHRA and YSYEKL. CDR3 in amino acids: CASSPRRQANTGELFF. For the CDR3, the DNA is TGCGCCAGCAGCCCCCGAAGACAAGCGAACACCGGGGAGCTGTTTTTT.

The chain joins TRBV10-1 to TRBJ2-5; D remains ambiguous. The CDR3 loop spans 11 amino acids. The V end was cut by 3 bases, the J end by 4 bases, with 3 bases between. Germline lookup yields CDR1 WNHNN and CDR2 SYGVQD (reference sequence). The CDR3 region has the DNA TGCGCCAGCAGTGAAAGAGAGACCCAGTACTTC. Translating gives CASSERETQYF.

The genes are TRBV19 and TRBJ1-4, with TRBD1 as a possible D gene (6 bases). The CDR3 is 16 amino acids. Per the germline V gene, CDR1 is LNHDA and CDR2 is SQIVND (reference sequence). The ends were cut back, 2 bases at V and 6 bases at J, with 16 bases in the middle. For the CDR3, the DNA is TGTGCCAGTAGTATAATAACGCCGAGGGGGGATGAAAAACTGTTTTTT. Translation gives CASSIITPRGDEKLFF.